This entry lists 31 T cell receptor beta chains sequenced from one sample in a study of T cell repertoires in cytomegalovirus infection. TCRdb reanalysed the reads using MiXCR and keeps one entry per CDR3 protein. The sample has about 570,000 distinct CDR3 sequences; almost 40% are singletons. These receptors are not linked to any known antigen. Material: cultured PBMCs, obtained from culture after CMV antigen stimulation. These receptors came from a human donor in good health (CMV status not recorded). Some clones in this sample may be carry-over from other donors' samples.

The rearrangement uses TRBV4-2 and TRBJ2-2, with D perhaps matching TRBD2 (6 bases). Germline loops: CDR1 LGHNA, CDR2 YNFKEQ. Trimming took off 0 bases at V and 6 bases at J, with 14 bases between the two ends. CDR3 length: 16 residues. The CDR3 is CASSQESRLGPGELFF. DNA for the CDR3: TGTGCCAGCAGCCAAGAGTCGAGACTAGGGCCCGGGGAGCTGTTTTTT.

The chain couples TRBV2 to TRBJ2-7; D possibly corresponds to TRBD1 (6 bases). Looked up from germline, CDR1 is SNHLY and CDR2 is FYNNEI. The V gene lost 0 bases and the J gene lost 2 bases, with 8 bases spanning the gap. This CDR3 has 14 residues. Written as DNA, the CDR3 is TGTGCCAGCAGTGAAGCGACAGGACCCTACGAGCAGTACTTC. It translates to CASSEATGPYEQYF.

This clonotype was seen only a few times. The rearrangement links TRBV10-3 to TRBJ2-1, with 11 bases identical to TRBD2. Trimming at V came to 1 base and at J to 6 bases, leaving 5 bases not matched to a gene. CDR1 is ENHRY and CDR2 is SYGVKD in the germline V gene. CDR3 size: 16 residues. This chain's CDR3 is CAISEFLAGGTNEQFF. The DNA of the CDR3 is TGTGCCATCAGTGAGTTTTTAGCGGGAGGGACCAATGAGCAGTTCTTC.

The rearrangement joins TRBV7-2 to TRBJ2-7; tentatively, D is TRBD1 (5 bases). This CDR3 contains 14 residues. The V gene's germline CDR1 is SGHTA and CDR2 FQGNSA. The ends were cut back, 5 bases at V and 2 bases at J, with 13 bases in the middle. The DNA of the CDR3 is TGTGCCAGCAGCACACGCGCAGGGCCCTACGAGCAGTACTTC. Translated, it gives CASSTRAGPYEQYF.

The V and J genes are TRBV12-3 or TRBV12-4 and TRBJ1-2; D is perhaps TRBD1 (5 bases). There are 15 residues in the CDR3. Trimming took off 2 bases at V and 4 bases at J, with 14 bases between the two ends. The CDR3 spells CASSLWGTGGYGYTF. For the CDR3, the DNA is TGTGCCAGCAGTTTATGGGGTACGGGGGGCTATGGCTACACCTTC.

The chain recombines TRBV20-1 with TRBJ1-4; 9 bases line up with TRBD1. This CDR3 spans 13 amino acids. Losses at the gene ends were 6 bases for V and 10 bases for J; bases not matched to a gene: 9. CDR1 and CDR2 from the germline V gene are DFQATT and SNEGSKA (reference sequence). CDR3 sequence: CSAVGQGRGKLFF. CDR3 DNA sequence: TGCAGTGCCGTGGGACAGGGTCGGGGAAAACTGTTTTTT.

The gene calls are TRBV28 and TRBJ1-4, with TRBD1 as a possible D gene (6 bases). The length of the CDR3 is 17 residues. Germline CDR1 reads MDHEN; CDR2 reads SYDVKM. Trimming cost V 5 bases and J 12 bases, with 28 bases left between them. The CDR3 loop reads CASSPPGGPGSHEELFF. In DNA form, the CDR3 reads TGTGCCAGCAGTCCCCCCGGGGGGCCCGGGAGCCATGAGGAACTGTTTTTT.

The chain joins TRBV7-8 to TRBJ1-6; TRBD1 is a possible D gene (5 bases). With 5 bases removed from V and 6 bases from J, the gap between germline ends came to 17 bases. The CDR3 totals 16 residues. Germline loops: CDR1 SGHVS, CDR2 FQNEAQ. CDR3 sequence (DNA): TGTGCCAGCAGCGCCGCGCGGGGACGGACTAATTCACCCCTCCACTTT. The encoded protein is CASSAARGRTNSPLHF.

The V and J genes are TRBV20-1 and TRBJ2-7, with D unresolved. The germline gives CDR1 DFQATT, CDR2 SNEGSKA (reference sequence). V lost 0 bases and J 3 bases, leaving 15 bases between the germline ends. CDR3 size: 15 residues. CDR3 loop: CSARDGPGAYYEQYF. CDR3 DNA: TGCAGTGCTAGAGATGGGCCAGGTGCTTACTACGAGCAGTACTTC.

A few counts support this clonotype. This chain uses TRBV7-9 with TRBJ2-1; a possible D gene is TRBD2 (5 bases). V lost 5 bases, J lost 8 bases, and 13 bases lay in between. From germline, CDR1 is SEHNR and CDR2 FQNEAQ (reference sequence). This CDR3 comprises 13 residues. The CDR3 here is CASSVRGSYEQFF. CDR3 DNA: TGTGCCAGCAGCGTCCGGGGTTCTTATGAGCAGTTCTTC.

This clonotype appeared a few times. Here the CDR3 reads CASSSRDHRPYEQYF. The CDR3 region has the DNA TGTGCCAGCAGCTCCCGGGACCACAGACCCTACGAGCAGTACTTC. The V gene is TRBV7-6, the J gene TRBJ2-7; the D call may be TRBD1 or TRBD2 (5 bases each). The germline gives CDR1 SGHVS, CDR2 FNYEAQ. Trimming shortened V by 4 bases and J by 2 bases, and 15 bases separated the two germline ends. CDR3 length: 15 amino acids.

In its sample, this clonotype was seen a few times. This sequence joins TRBV6-5 and TRBJ2-3; 8 bases line up with TRBD2. V trimming: 6 bases; J trimming: 0 bases; junction bases outside the gene matches: 5. The CDR3 length is 15 residues. Germline assignment: CDR1 MNHEY and CDR2 SVGAGI. The CDR3 DNA sequence: TGTGCCAGCAGCCGGGGGGGCCCTAGCACAGATACGCAGTATTTT. Its protein is CASSRGGPSTDTQYF.

V and J are TRBV24-1 and TRBJ2-1, with TRBD2 matching over 12 bases. The CDR3 runs to 19 residues. Germline loops: CDR1 KGHDR, CDR2 SFDVKD. Trimming cost V 3 bases and J 3 bases; bases outside gene matches: 11. For the CDR3, the DNA is TGTGCCACCAGTGATCCCTCCCGTCTAGCGGGAGGGAGCTACAATGAGCAGTTCTTC. This translates into CATSDPSRLAGGSYNEQFF.

The sample holds one count of this clonotype. The chain combines TRBV12-5 with TRBJ2-2, with D uncertain. Trimming took off 4 bases at V and 2 bases at J, with 20 bases between the two ends. Germline V lookup: CDR1 LGHNT, CDR2 FRNRAP. This CDR3 region has 18 residues. In nucleotides, the CDR3 is TGTGCTAGTGGTTCCTCCGTTTTATCAGGAGCTAACACCGGGGAGCTGTTTTTT. It codes for CASGSSVLSGANTGELFF.

This clonotype has just a few counts. J is TRBJ1-2 and V is TRBV12-3 or TRBV12-4; 7 bases are shared with TRBD1. With 3 bases clipped from V and 4 bases from J, the junction kept 14 bases outside the gene matches. This CDR3 contains 17 residues. The CDR3 DNA reads as TGTGCCAGCAGTTTTTCGGGGACAGAGACTAATTCCTATGGCTACACCTTC. It encodes CASSFSGTETNSYGYTF.

This chain joins TRBV20-1 and TRBJ2-5, with D possibly called TRBD1 or TRBD2 (5 bases each). CDR3 size: 14 residues. V lost 0 bases and J 7 bases, leaving 15 bases between the germline ends. The germline V gene encodes CDR1 DFQATT and CDR2 SNEGSKA (reference sequence). The CDR3, as DNA: TGCAGTGCTAGAGAGGGGACGGGGAAGGGGACCCAGTACTTC. Its translation: CSAREGTGKGTQYF.

J is TRBJ2-2 and V is TRBV2, with D possibly being TRBD1 (6 bases). Trimming took off 10 bases at V and 3 bases at J, with 18 bases between the two ends. CDR3 length: 15 amino acids. Germline V lookup: CDR1 SNHLY, CDR2 FYNNEI. This CDR3 reads CATSQGPPDTGELFF. The CDR3 coding sequence is TGTGCCACGTCACAGGGCCCCCCCGACACCGGGGAGCTGTTTTTT.

This clonotype appeared many times. This rearrangement joins TRBV7-2 to TRBJ2-3; 10 nucleotides match TRBD2. Germline V lookup: CDR1 SGHTA, CDR2 FQGNSA. The CDR3 is made up of 13 amino acids. V shed 4 bases and J 14 bases; nucleotides not matched to a gene: 9. CDR3 in amino acids: CASSSIAGGPGYF. CDR3 bases: TGTGCCAGCAGCTCAATAGCGGGAGGACCTGGGTATTTT.

V and J are TRBV19 and TRBJ1-5; D gene unclear. Germline V gives CDR1 LNHDA, CDR2 SQIVND (reference sequence). The CDR3 spans 12 residues. With 6 bases removed from V and 7 bases from J, the gap between germline ends came to 10 bases. CDR3 nucleotides: TGTGCCAGTAGGACCGGGAAGCAGCCCCAGCATTTT. Protein: CASRTGKQPQHF.

Points on this clonotype: This may be a read error, as it is one base from a much larger clone. The conserved final phenylalanine or tryptophan is absent from the CDR3, which likely points to a read error. The rearrangement joins TRBV7-2 to TRBJ2-4, with D possibly matching TRBD1 (5 bases). Per the germline V gene, CDR1 is SGHTA and CDR2 is FQGNSA. V shed 0 bases and J shed 10 bases, with 10 bases lying between them. CDR3 size: 13 residues. The CDR3 region has the DNA TGTGCCAGCAGCTTAGCTACTGACAGAATTCAGTACTTA. Translating gives CASSLATDRIQYL.

The rearrangement links TRBV20-1 to TRBJ2-3; TRBD2 agrees at 7 bases. The J segment lost 0 bases and the V segment lost 5 bases, leaving 8 bases of the junction unmatched. This CDR3 is 15 amino acids long. Germline V gene data show CDR1 as DFQATT and CDR2 as SNEGSKA (reference sequence). The CDR3: CSAPGLTTSTDTQYF. CDR3 coding DNA: TGCAGTGCTCCGGGACTAACCACTAGCACAGATACGCAGTATTTT.

As to this clonotype: An end of the junction differs from the germline gene, which may be a read error. J is TRBJ2-3 and V is TRBV7-2; 10 bases are shared with TRBD2. The CDR3 length is 15 residues. Per the germline V gene, CDR1 is SGHTA and CDR2 is FQGNSA. In nucleotides, the CDR3 is TGTGCCAGCAGCCTAGCGGGAGTAGCAATAGATACGCAGTATTTT. Its protein is CASSLAGVAIDTQYF.

This sequence joins TRBV7-2 and TRBJ1-5; D gene unclear. The CDR3 extends over 13 amino acids. V gave up 5 bases and J gave up 7 bases, with 12 bases separating them. The germline CDR1 and CDR2 sequences are SGHTA and FQGNSA. CDR3 nucleotide sequence: TGTGCCAGCAGCCCCTCCGATTTACAGCCCCAGCATTTT. Its translation: CASSPSDLQPQHF.

This clonotype has more than one count but fewer than ten. This rearrangement joins TRBV20-1 to TRBJ1-1, with D hard to call. The ends were cut back, 6 bases at V and 6 bases at J, with 14 bases in the middle. The CDR3 sequence is 12 residues long. The V gene's germline CDR1 is DFQATT and CDR2 SNEGSKA (reference sequence). The CDR3 DNA reads TGCAGTGCCCCGTCCGGGCTAGCTGAAGCTTTCTTT. It is translated as CSAPSGLAEAFF.

The chain combines TRBV11-2 with TRBJ1-1; no clear D. The CDR3 totals 13 residues. Germline CDR1 and CDR2: SGHAT and FQNNGV. V was cut by 1 base and J by 5 bases, with 8 bases left in between. The CDR3 protein is CASSLGPRTEAFF. The CDR3 nucleotides are TGTGCCAGCAGCTTAGGCCCAAGAACTGAAGCTTTCTTT. The variable domain in full, completed from reference TRBV11-2 and TRBJ1-1, reads EAGVAQSPRYKIIEKRQSVAFWCNPISGHATLYWYQQILGQGPKLLIQFQNNGVVDDSQLPKDRFSAERLKGVDSTLKIQPAKLEDSAVYLCASSLGPRTEAFFGQGTRLTVV.

V and J are TRBV18 and TRBJ2-2; 9 bases fit TRBD1. V was clipped by 3 bases and J by 3 bases; unmatched bases: 5. The CDR3 runs 16 residues. CDR1 is KGHSH and CDR2 is LQKENI in the germline V gene. As DNA, the CDR3 is TGTGCCAGCTCACCTCTCGGACAGGGGTACACCGGGGAGCTGTTTTTT. It codes for CASSPLGQGYTGELFF.

This clonotype was picked up a small number of times. The chain carries TRBV7-9 and TRBJ1-4; no clear D gene. This CDR3 contains 18 residues. V dropped 7 bases and J dropped 3 bases, with 24 bases sitting between them. Germline lookup yields CDR1 SEHNR and CDR2 FQNEAQ (reference sequence). CDR3 region: CASTLRRSGYSANEKLFF. In DNA, the CDR3 is TGTGCCAGCACCCTGAGACGGTCGGGTTATAGCGCTAATGAAAAACTGTTTTTT.

This chain links TRBV20-1 with TRBJ1-3; D may be TRBD1 (5 bases). In germline, CDR1 is DFQATT, CDR2 SNEGSKA (reference sequence). The CDR3 runs 16 residues. Deletions cut 1 base from V and 4 bases from J, with 17 bases between. This chain's CDR3 is CSARVPGTGGGNTIYF. The CDR3 coding sequence is TGCAGTGCTAGAGTTCCGGGAACAGGTGGGGGAAACACCATATATTTT.

V usage is TRBV6-5 and J usage is TRBJ1-4; unclear D gene. The CDR3 covers 15 residues. V was cut by 4 bases and J by 8 bases, with 17 bases left in between. CDR1 and CDR2 from the germline V gene are MNHEY and SVGAGI. The CDR3 loop reads CASSFLTSRREKLFF. CDR3 bases: TGTGCCAGCAGTTTCCTGACATCCCGCCGGGAAAAACTGTTTTTT.

The rearrangement links TRBV7-2 to TRBJ2-2; TRBD2 might be the D (5 bases). The CDR3 consists of 15 residues. CDR1 is SGHTA and CDR2 is FQGNSA in the germline V gene. Trimming removed 0 bases from V and 4 bases from J, with 9 bases in between. The CDR3 nucleotides read TGTGCCAGCAGCTTAGCAGCGGCGGCCACCGGGGAGCTGTTTTTT. As protein: CASSLAAAATGELFF.

V gene TRBV20-1 combines with J gene TRBJ2-3; 12 bases are a match to TRBD2. V shed 1 base and J 4 bases; nucleotides not matched to a gene: 6. Germline V CDR1 and CDR2: DFQATT, SNEGSKA (reference sequence). The CDR3 spans 16 residues. CDR3 in amino acids: CSARGRTSGNADTQYF. The CDR3 nucleotides read TGCAGTGCTAGAGGTCGGACTAGCGGGAACGCAGATACGCAGTATTTT.